The TCR beta chain described here comes from a study of shared clonotypes between healthy human individuals. The wider study: The donor group consisted of a couple of women and a few men, aged 18 to 49.

The CDR3 is 20 residues long. V lost 0 bases and J lost 5; bases outside the gene matches: 14. Germline CDR1 MNHEY, CDR2 SMNVEV (reference sequence). In the authors' workflow: For the immunoSEQ data, sequences were junction-only without quality scores, so filtering differed. Measured with immunoSEQ multiplex PCR; TCRdb has only the in-frame clones, and not every one. Clone size and the V and J calls come from that table; the DNA yielded D and trimming. The repertoire has approximately 500,000 clones, around 80% of them found once; the top ten carry about 12%. The clonotype was recovered from a woman aged 40 to 49 in good health. Some clones in this sample may be carry-over from other donors' samples. The sequencing input was PBMCs. The V call is TRBV27, the J call TRBJ2-1; 12 bases are a match to TRBD2. The DNA for the CDR3 is TGTGCCAGCAGTTTATCCCCCGGCCTAGCGGGAGGGAGGAAAGACAATGAGCAGTTCTTC. It yields the protein CASSLSPGLAGGRKDNEQFF.